These T cell receptor beta chains were read from a single sample in a study of blood T cell repertoires in COVID-19. TCRdb's table, derived via immunoSEQ multiplex PCR, lists solely in-frame clones and lacks some. Among 300,000 to 400,000 clones listed, roughly 84% were seen once. Specimen: PBMCs or T cells enriched from blood (not recorded which). Source of these receptors: a woman younger than 45 who had recovered from COVID-19. The CDR3 runs from the conserved cysteine through the conserved F or W. Size values are once, few and many counts, or a class for expanded clones, and some rows have none.

V: TRBV5-8
size: NA
J: TRBJ2-1
CDR3: CASSLGVSGGLNEQFF

V: TRBV28
size: NA
J: TRBJ1-2
CDR3: CASSLLTPRAGGNYGYTF

V: TRBV5-1
size: few
J: TRBJ2-2
CDR3: CASSLYQGADTGELFF

V: TRBV6-5
size: NA
J: TRBJ1-5
CDR3: CASSTGQGNQPQHF

V: TRBV19
size: NA
J: TRBJ2-1
CDR3: CASSTQGLAGYYNEQFF

V: TRBV3-1/TRBV3-2
size: NA
J: TRBJ2-7
CDR3: CASSPRTVNREQYF

V: TRBV7-6
size: once
J: TRBJ2-3
CDR3: CASSLVDRGADTQYF

V: TRBV18
size: NA
J: TRBJ2-1
CDR3: CASSPTGPQYNEQFF

V: TRBV28
size: NA
J: TRBJ1-5
CDR3: CASSLFLARNNQPQHF

V: TRBV30
size: NA
J: TRBJ1-5
CDR3: CAWAAGQHQPQHF

V: TRBV18
size: NA
J: TRBJ1-1
CDR3: CASSPSTGPFMNTEAFF

V: TRBV2
size: NA
J: TRBJ1-5
CDR3: CASTEQGYQPQHF

V: TRBV28
size: NA
J: TRBJ2-5
CDR3: CASNDDREGDVETQYF

V: TRBV21-1
size: NA
J: TRBJ2-7
CDR3: CASSARQGSDEQYF

V: TRBV6-5
size: NA
J: TRBJ1-6
CDR3: CASRPRDSFNSPLHF

V: TRBV15
size: few
J: TRBJ2-1
CDR3: CATSRDRGYNEQFF

V: TRBV9
size: NA
J: TRBJ2-1
CDR3: CASSGTGANNEQFF

V: TRBV2
size: NA
J: TRBJ1-1
CDR3: CASSVGRRAFF

V: TRBV5-4
size: NA
J: TRBJ2-2
CDR3: CASRTSGANTGELFF

V: TRBV7-9
size: once
J: TRBJ1-5
CDR3: CASSLEGQGGNQPQHF

V: TRBV7-8
size: NA
J: TRBJ1-1
CDR3: CASSKDRTVNTEAFF

V: TRBV28
size: NA
J: TRBJ1-5
CDR3: CASSLSMGQGASNQPQHF

V: TRBV9
size: NA
J: TRBJ1-1
CDR3: CASSVEGRGDTEAFF

V: TRBV19
size: NA
J: TRBJ1-1
CDR3: CASSIDHGQGGDTEAFF

V: TRBV7-6
size: NA
J: TRBJ2-5
CDR3: CASSPRRGGETQYF

V: TRBV27
size: NA
J: TRBJ2-4
CDR3: CASSSSGGAAKNIQYF

V: TRBV2
size: few
J: TRBJ2-2
CDR3: CASSEVSTGELFF

V: TRBV7-9
size: NA
J: TRBJ2-1
CDR3: CASSLRDRPSGAKNEQFF

V: TRBV4-3
size: NA
J: TRBJ2-5
CDR3: CASSQGAGGAETQYF

V: TRBV5-5
size: NA
J: TRBJ2-3
CDR3: CASSLSGFRTDTQYF

V: TRBV2
size: NA
J: TRBJ1-2
CDR3: CASSAQQDYGYTF

V: TRBV7-8
size: NA
J: TRBJ2-2
CDR3: CASSFRDRELNTGELFF

V: TRBV27
size: NA
J: TRBJ2-7
CDR3: CASSLRTSGAYEQYF

V: TRBV3-1/TRBV3-2
size: NA
J: TRBJ1-1
CDR3: CASSQGWRASTEAFF

V: TRBV28
size: NA
J: TRBJ2-6
CDR3: CASSSTDYSGANVLTF

V: TRBV4-1
size: NA
J: TRBJ1-4
CDR3: CASSQDRGGQGWEKLFF

V: TRBV6-2/TRBV6-3
size: NA
J: TRBJ2-1
CDR3: CASSWRDRGFSYNEQFF

V: TRBV4-1
size: NA
J: TRBJ2-7
CDR3: CASSQVFGGILYEQYF

V: TRBV30
size: once
J: TRBJ2-3
CDR3: CAWNRGGDTQYF

V: TRBV9
size: NA
J: TRBJ1-3
CDR3: CASSVGGDSGNTIYF

V: TRBV11-2
size: NA
J: TRBJ2-1
CDR3: CASSPGRDRVYNEQFF